This entry lists 5 T cell receptor beta chains sequenced from one sample in a study of OX40 agonist ivuxolimab in advanced cancers. Generated by immunoSEQ multiplex PCR, the TCRdb table keeps only in-frame clones and is missing some. The sample yields tens of thousands of clones, about 80% seen once. The sample was CD4+ or CD8+ T cells sorted from blood, taken in a trial of the OX40 agonist ivuxolimab. The receptors originated from an adult with an advanced solid tumor such as melanoma, head and neck, liver or kidney cancer.

The genes are TRBV5-5 and TRBJ1-1, with no clear D. CDR1 is SGHKS and CDR2 is YYEKEE in the germline V gene (reference sequence). The CDR3 totals 13 residues. V lost 3 bases and J lost 3, with 9 bases in between. CDR3 DNA: TGTGCCAGCAGCTCGCAGGTGGACACTGAAGCTTTCTTT. Protein sequence: CASSSQVDTEAFF. The full variable domain, in which reference TRBV5-5 and TRBJ1-1 provide the parts outside the CDR3, is DAGVTQSPTHLIKTRGQQVTLRCSPISGHKSVSWYQQVLGQGPQFIFQYYEKEERGRGNFPDRFSARQFPNYSSELNVNALLLGDSALYLCASSSQVDTEAFFGQGTRLTVV.

In this sample, this clone turned up once. The rearrangement links TRBV27 to TRBJ2-2; D not resolved. Per germline, CDR1 MNHEY and CDR2 SMNVEV (reference sequence). The V end lost 6 bases, the J end lost 0 bases, and 17 bases lay between the germline ends. The CDR3 covers 17 residues. CDR3 nucleotide sequence: TGTGCCAGCAGGGGGTCCTATGGCTATGCGAACACCGGGGAGCTGTTTTTT. Protein sequence: CASRGSYGYANTGELFF.

This chain links TRBV27 with TRBJ2-5; maybe TRBD1 (6 bases). Germline CDR1 and CDR2: MNHEY and SMNVEV (reference sequence). V was cut by 2 bases and J by 1 base, with 11 bases left in between. This CDR3 contains 15 residues. CDR3 protein: CASSLLGQIQETQYF. CDR3 nucleotide sequence: TGTGCCAGCAGTTTACTCGGACAGATCCAAGAGACCCAGTACTTC.

The rearrangement joins TRBV2 to TRBJ1-4; 8 nucleotides line up with TRBD1. Germline values: CDR1 SNHLY, CDR2 FYNNEI. The V gene end was trimmed by 6 bases and the J gene end by 4 bases; junction bases not matched to a gene: 4. The CDR3 covers 14 residues. The CDR3 DNA is TGTGCCAGCAGCGCACAGGGGGGTAATGAAAAACTGTTTTTT. It yields the protein CASSAQGGNEKLFF. The whole variable domain, remainder taken from reference TRBV2 and TRBJ1-4, is EPEVTQTPSHQVTQMGQEVILRCVPISNHLYFYWYRQILGQKVEFLVSFYNNEISEKSEIFDDQFSVERPDGSNFTLKIRSTKLEDSAMYFCASSAQGGNEKLFFGSGTQLSVL.

The genes are TRBV29-1 and TRBJ1-4; no reliable D call. The CDR3 consists of 15 residues. From germline, CDR1 is SQVTM and CDR2 ANQGSEA. The V end lost 0 bases, the J end lost 0 bases, and 8 bases lay between the germline ends. The CDR3 spells CSVEDPAATNEKLFF. DNA of the CDR3: TGCAGCGTTGAAGATCCCGCGGCAACTAATGAAAAACTGTTTTTT.